Presented here are 10 T cell receptor beta chains from one specimen sequenced in a study of T-cell reconstitution after alpha-beta-depleted transplantation in children. The library targeted TCRbeta and was prepared with unique molecular identifiers. MiXCR was run by TCRdb on the PCR reads, yielding one entry per CDR3 protein. The table includes over 550,000 distinct CDR3 sequences, more than 9% detected once. The sample consisted of PBMCs from the stem cell graft donor, taken from the stem cell graft. These receptors came from a human donor who donated a stem cell graft to a child with acute myeloid leukemia.

This clonotype was seen a few times. The genes are TRBV29-1 and TRBJ1-2; D unclear. Per germline, CDR1 SQVTM and CDR2 ANQGSEA. Trimming took 4 bases from V and 0 from J, leaving 6 bases between them. The CDR3 sequence is 12 residues long. The CDR3 protein is CSVVGPNYGYTF. The CDR3, as DNA: TGCAGCGTTGTAGGGCCTAACTATGGCTACACCTTC.

This clonotype was seen only a few times. This chain joins TRBV6-2 or TRBV6-3 and TRBJ1-1, with a tentative D call TRBD1 (5 bases). This CDR3 is 13 amino acids long. V shed 6 bases and J shed 8 bases, with 16 bases lying between them. CDR1 MNHEY and CDR2 SVGEGT come from the germline V gene. The DNA for the CDR3 is TGTGCCAGCAGGTGGCAGGGCGGACTGGAAGCTTTCTTT. This codes for CASRWQGGLEAFF.

Many counts were recorded for this clonotype. This chain uses TRBV20-1 with TRBJ2-1; D might be TRBD2 (5 bases). The CDR3 has 13 amino acids. The V end lost 4 bases, the J end lost 5 bases, and 12 bases lay between the germline ends. Germline lookup yields CDR1 DFQATT and CDR2 SNEGSKA (reference sequence). DNA for the CDR3: TGCAGTGCTACTAGCAGAAAAAACAATGAGCAGTTCTTC. Protein product: CSATSRKNNEQFF.

This clonotype was seen many times. V gene TRBV5-1 combines with J gene TRBJ2-1, with 9 positions matching TRBD2. Losses at the gene ends were 2 bases for V and 5 bases for J; bases not matched to a gene: 5. The CDR3 is 15 amino acids. Germline loops: CDR1 SGHRS, CDR2 YFSETQ. CDR3 protein: CASSFGGRANNEQFF. The CDR3 bases are TGCGCCAGCAGCTTTGGCGGGAGGGCCAACAATGAGCAGTTCTTC.

The rearrangement joins TRBV29-1 to TRBJ2-1; tentatively, D is TRBD2 (5 bases). The V end was cut by 8 bases, the J end by 5 bases, with 16 bases between. The germline V gene encodes CDR1 SQVTM and CDR2 ANQGSEA. CDR3 length equals 13 residues. The CDR3 spells CSHHTGLNNEQFF. The CDR3 coding sequence is TGCAGCCACCACACTGGACTGAACAATGAGCAGTTCTTC.

The chain carries TRBV30 and TRBJ1-6; 7 bases agree with TRBD1. The CDR3 covers 15 residues. CDR1 and CDR2 (germline): GTSNPN, SVGIG (reference sequence). V gave up 6 bases and J gave up 8 bases; unmatched junction bases: 13. CDR3 nucleotide sequence: TGTGCCTGTCACCACCCGGGACAGAGAGATTCACCCCTCCACTTT. It specifies CACHHPGQRDSPLHF.

This clonotype was seen at least ten times. This chain links TRBV7-2 with TRBJ2-4; 7 positions agree with TRBD2. CDR3 length equals 14 residues. V was pared by 3 bases and J by 6 bases, with 5 bases of the junction left unmatched. Germline values: CDR1 SGHTA, CDR2 FQGNSA. The CDR3 here is CASSFSSGGNIQYF. The DNA for the CDR3 is TGTGCCAGCAGCTTTTCCTCGGGGGGAAACATTCAGTACTTC.

This clonotype occurred many times. The chain has TRBV20-1 and TRBJ1-1; D not certain. The CDR3 is 12 residues long. The V gene lost 6 bases and the J gene lost 0 bases, with 8 bases spanning the gap. Germline V gene data show CDR1 as DFQATT and CDR2 as SNEGSKA (reference sequence). The CDR3 loop is CSANRLNTEAFF. The CDR3 DNA is TGCAGTGCCAACAGACTGAACACTGAAGCTTTCTTT.

The chain has TRBV6-4 and TRBJ1-1; 8 bases map to TRBD1. In germline, CDR1 is MRHNA, CDR2 SNTAGT. CDR3 length: 14 amino acids. Trimming removed 4 bases from V and 4 bases from J; junction bases left unmatched: 5. CDR3 coding DNA: TGTGCCAGCAGTGCAGGGACAGGTGGCACTGAAGCTTTCTTT. Protein sequence: CASSAGTGGTEAFF.

This clonotype showed up many times. The chain couples TRBV29-1 to TRBJ2-5, with unresolved D. The germline V gene encodes CDR1 SQVTM and CDR2 ANQGSEA. This CDR3 is 10 amino acids long. Trimming cost V 1 base and J 10 bases, with 7 bases left between them. For the CDR3, the DNA is TGCAGCGTTGAAGTGAATATCCAGTACTTC. Translating gives CSVEVNIQYF.